The source of this T cell receptor (beta chain) is a study of early stage breast cancer tumors. Study summary: ER+/PR+/HER2- status applied to about 70% of the 16 invasive breast tumors.

For this clone: The antigen is not known.

Notes on the study in general: Compared with adjacent normal breast tissue, tumors showed 2 to 3-fold greater T cell density and higher clonality. Commonly generated sequences made up most enriched TCRB sequences shared between patients. Bulk DNA sequencing of unsorted cells missed chain pairing and markers.

V lost 5 bases, J lost 6 bases, and 8 bases stayed unmatched. This CDR3 is 15 amino acids long. Per the germline V gene, CDR1 is SGHNT and CDR2 is YYREEE (reference sequence). Method: immunoSEQ multiplex PCR; TCRdb's copy keeps in-frame clones and lacks some. The sample yields 39,000 or so clones, 70% to 80% seen once. The clonotype originates from a person aged 45-60 years with breast cancer. This chain uses TRBV5-4 with TRBJ2-7; 13 nucleotides align to TRBD2. The sample comprised blood. The CDR3 DNA follows: TGTGCCAGCAGTTCACAGGGACTAGCGGGGCTCGAGCAGTACTTC. Its protein product is CASSSQGLAGLEQYF. Full variable domain (rest looked up from reference TRBV5-4 and TRBJ2-7): ETGVTQSPTHLIKTRGQQVTLRCSSQSGHNTVSWYQQALGQGPQFIFQYYREEENGRGNFPPRFSGLQFPNYSSELNVNALELDDSALYLCASSSQGLAGLEQYFGPGTRLTVT.